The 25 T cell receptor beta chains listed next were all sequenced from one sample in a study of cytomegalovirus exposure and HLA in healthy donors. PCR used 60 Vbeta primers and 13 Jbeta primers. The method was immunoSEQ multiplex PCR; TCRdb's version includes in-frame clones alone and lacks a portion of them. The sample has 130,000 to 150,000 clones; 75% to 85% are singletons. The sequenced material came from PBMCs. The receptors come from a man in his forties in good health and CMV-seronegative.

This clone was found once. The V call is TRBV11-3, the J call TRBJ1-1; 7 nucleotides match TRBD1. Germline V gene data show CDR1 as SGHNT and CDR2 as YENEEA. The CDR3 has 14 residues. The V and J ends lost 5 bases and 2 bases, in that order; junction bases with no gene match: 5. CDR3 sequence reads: CASSPGGSNTEAFF. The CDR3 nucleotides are TGTGCCAGCAGCCCAGGGGGGAGTAACACTGAAGCTTTCTTT.

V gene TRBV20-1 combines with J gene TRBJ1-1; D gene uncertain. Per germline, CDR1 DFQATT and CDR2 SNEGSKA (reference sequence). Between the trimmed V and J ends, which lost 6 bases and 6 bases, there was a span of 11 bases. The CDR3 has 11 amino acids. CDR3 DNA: TGCAGTGCCTCGAGGTCGGCTGAAGCTTTCTTT. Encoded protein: CSASRSAEAFF.

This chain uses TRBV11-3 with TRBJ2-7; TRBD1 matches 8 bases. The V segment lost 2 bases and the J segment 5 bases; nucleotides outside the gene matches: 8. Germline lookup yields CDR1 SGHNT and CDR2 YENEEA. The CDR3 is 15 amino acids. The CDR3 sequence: CASSLMTGELHEQYF. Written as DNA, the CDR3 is TGTGCCAGCAGCTTAATGACAGGGGAGCTCCACGAGCAGTACTTC.

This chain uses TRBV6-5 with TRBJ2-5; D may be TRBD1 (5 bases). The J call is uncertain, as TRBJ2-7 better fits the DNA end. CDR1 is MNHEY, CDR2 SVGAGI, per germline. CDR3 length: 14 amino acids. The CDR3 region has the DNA TGTGCCAGCACCCCCCCTACCGGGCAGGGCGAGCAGTACTTC. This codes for CASTPPTGQGEQYF.

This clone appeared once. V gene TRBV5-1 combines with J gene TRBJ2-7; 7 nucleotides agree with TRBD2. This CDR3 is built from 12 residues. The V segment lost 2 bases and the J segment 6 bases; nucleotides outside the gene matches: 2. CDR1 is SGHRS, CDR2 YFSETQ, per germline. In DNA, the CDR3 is TGCGCCAGCAGCTTCGGGGGGTCCGAGCAGTACTTC. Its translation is CASSFGGSEQYF.

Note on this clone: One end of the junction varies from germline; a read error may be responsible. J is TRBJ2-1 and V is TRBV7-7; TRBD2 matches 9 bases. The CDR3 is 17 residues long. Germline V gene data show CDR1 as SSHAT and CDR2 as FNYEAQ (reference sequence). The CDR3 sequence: CASSLAARGAGGHEQFF. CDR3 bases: TGTGCTAGCAGCTTAGCGGCGAGAGGAGCGGGGGGTCATGAGCAGTTCTTC. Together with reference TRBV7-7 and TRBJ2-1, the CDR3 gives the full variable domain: GAGVSQSPRYKVTKRGQDVTLRCDPISSHATLYWYQQALGQGPEFLTYFNYEAQPDKSGLPSDRFSAERPEGSISTLTIQRTEQRDSAMYRCASSLAARGAGGHEQFFGPGTRLTVL.

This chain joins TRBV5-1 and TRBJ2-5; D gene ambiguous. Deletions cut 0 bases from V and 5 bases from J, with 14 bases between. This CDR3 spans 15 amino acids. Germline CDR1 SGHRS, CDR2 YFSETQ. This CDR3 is CASSLALIPGETQYF. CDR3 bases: TGCGCCAGCAGCTTGGCCTTGATCCCCGGGGAGACCCAGTACTTC.

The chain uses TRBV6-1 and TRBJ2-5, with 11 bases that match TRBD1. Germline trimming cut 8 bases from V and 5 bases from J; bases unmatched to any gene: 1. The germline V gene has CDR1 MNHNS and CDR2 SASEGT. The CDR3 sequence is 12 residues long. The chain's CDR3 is CASGTGGETQYF. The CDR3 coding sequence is TGTGCCAGCGGGACAGGGGGGGAGACCCAGTACTTC.

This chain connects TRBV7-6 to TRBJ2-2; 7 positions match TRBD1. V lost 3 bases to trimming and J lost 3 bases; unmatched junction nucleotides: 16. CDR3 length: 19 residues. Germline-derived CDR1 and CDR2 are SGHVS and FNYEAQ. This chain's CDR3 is CASSLRTGTSRSDTGELFF. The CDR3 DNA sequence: TGTGCCAGCAGCTTGAGGACAGGAACCTCTAGGTCGGACACCGGGGAGCTGTTTTTT.

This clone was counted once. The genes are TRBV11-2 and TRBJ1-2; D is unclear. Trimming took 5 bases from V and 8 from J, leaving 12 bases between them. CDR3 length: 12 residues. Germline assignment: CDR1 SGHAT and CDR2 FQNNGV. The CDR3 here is CASSDNGVGYTF. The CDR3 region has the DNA TGTGCCAGCAGCGATAACGGGGTCGGCTACACCTTC.

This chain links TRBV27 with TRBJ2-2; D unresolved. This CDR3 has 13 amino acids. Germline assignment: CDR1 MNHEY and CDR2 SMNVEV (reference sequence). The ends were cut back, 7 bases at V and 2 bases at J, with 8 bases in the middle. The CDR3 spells CASKLTNTGELFF. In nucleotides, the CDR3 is TGTGCCAGCAAGCTGACAAACACCGGGGAGCTGTTTTTT.

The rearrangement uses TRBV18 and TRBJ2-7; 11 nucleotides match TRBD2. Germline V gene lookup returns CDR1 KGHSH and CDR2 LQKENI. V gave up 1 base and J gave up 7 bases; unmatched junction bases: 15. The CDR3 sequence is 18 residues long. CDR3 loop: CASSPRLAGPKGTGEQYF. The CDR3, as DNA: TGTGCCAGCTCACCACGACTAGCGGGGCCTAAGGGGACGGGGGAGCAGTACTTC.

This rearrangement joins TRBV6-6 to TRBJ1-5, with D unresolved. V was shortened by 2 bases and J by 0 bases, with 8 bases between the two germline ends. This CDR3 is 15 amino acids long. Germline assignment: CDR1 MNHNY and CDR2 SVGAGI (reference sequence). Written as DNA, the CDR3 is TGTGCCAGCAGTTACGGAGCTTATAGCAATCAGCCCCAGCATTTT. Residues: CASSYGAYSNQPQHF.

The CDR3 protein is CASSPAPQDGYTF. For the CDR3, the DNA is TGTGCCAGCTCACCCGCACCACAGGATGGCTACACCTTC. The chain combines TRBV18 with TRBJ1-2, with a possible D match to TRBD1 (5 bases). CDR3 length: 13 amino acids. The germline V gene encodes CDR1 KGHSH and CDR2 LQKENI. Trimming took off 3 bases at V and 6 bases at J, with 11 bases between the two ends.

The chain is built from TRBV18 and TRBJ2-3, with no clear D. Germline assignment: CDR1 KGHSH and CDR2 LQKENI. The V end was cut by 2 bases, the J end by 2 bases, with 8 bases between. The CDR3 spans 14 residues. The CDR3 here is CASSPGSSTDTQYF. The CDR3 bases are TGTGCCAGCTCACCAGGCTCCTCCACAGATACGCAGTATTTT.

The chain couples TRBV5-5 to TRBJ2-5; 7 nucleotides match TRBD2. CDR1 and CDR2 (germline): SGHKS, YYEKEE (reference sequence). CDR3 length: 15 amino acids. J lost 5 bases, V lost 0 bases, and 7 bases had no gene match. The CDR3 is CASSLVGGFSETQYF. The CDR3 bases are TGTGCCAGCAGCTTGGTCGGGGGGTTCTCGGAGACCCAGTACTTC. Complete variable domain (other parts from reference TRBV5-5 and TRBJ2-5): DAGVTQSPTHLIKTRGQQVTLRCSPISGHKSVSWYQQVLGQGPQFIFQYYEKEERGRGNFPDRFSARQFPNYSSELNVNALLLGDSALYLCASSLVGGFSETQYFGPGTRLLVL.

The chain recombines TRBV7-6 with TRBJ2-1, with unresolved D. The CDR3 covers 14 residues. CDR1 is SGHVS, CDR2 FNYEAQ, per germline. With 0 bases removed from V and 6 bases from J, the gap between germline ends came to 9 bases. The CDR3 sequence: CASSLAAQLNEQFF. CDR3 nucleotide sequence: TGTGCCAGCAGCTTAGCGGCACAGCTCAATGAGCAGTTCTTC.

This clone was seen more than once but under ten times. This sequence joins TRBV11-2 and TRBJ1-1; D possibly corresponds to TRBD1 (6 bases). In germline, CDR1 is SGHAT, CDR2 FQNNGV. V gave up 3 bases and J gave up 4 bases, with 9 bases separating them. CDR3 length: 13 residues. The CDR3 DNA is TGTGCCAGCAGCTTGACAGGTATCACTGAAGCTTTCTTT. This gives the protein CASSLTGITEAFF.

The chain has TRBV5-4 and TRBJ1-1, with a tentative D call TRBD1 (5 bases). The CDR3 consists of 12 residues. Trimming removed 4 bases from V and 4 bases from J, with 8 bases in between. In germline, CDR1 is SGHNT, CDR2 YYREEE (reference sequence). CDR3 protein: CASSGQGTEAFF. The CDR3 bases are TGTGCCAGCAGCGGCCAGGGCACTGAAGCTTTCTTT.

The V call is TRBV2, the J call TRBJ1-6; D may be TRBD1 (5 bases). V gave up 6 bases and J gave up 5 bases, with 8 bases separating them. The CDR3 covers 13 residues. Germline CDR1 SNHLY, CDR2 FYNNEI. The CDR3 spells CASRDIHNSPLHF. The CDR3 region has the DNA TGTGCCAGCAGGGACATCCATAATTCACCCCTCCACTTT.

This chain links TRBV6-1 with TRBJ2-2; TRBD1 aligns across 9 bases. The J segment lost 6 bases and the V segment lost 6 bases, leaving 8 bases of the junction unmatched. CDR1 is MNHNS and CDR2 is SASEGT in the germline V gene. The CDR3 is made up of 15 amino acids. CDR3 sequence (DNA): TGTGCCAGCAGGGCGAACAGGGGGCTCGCCGGGGAGCTGTTTTTT. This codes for CASRANRGLAGELFF.

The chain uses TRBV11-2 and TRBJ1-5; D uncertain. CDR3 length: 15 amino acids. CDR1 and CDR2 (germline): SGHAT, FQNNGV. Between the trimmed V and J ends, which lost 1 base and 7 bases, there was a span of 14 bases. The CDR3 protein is CASSLVPNPGQPQHF. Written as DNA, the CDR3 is TGTGCCAGCAGCTTAGTCCCGAATCCCGGGCAGCCCCAGCATTTT. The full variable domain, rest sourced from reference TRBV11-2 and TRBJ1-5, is EAGVAQSPRYKIIEKRQSVAFWCNPISGHATLYWYQQILGQGPKLLIQFQNNGVVDDSQLPKDRFSAERLKGVDSTLKIQPAKLEDSAVYLCASSLVPNPGQPQHFGDGTRLSIL.

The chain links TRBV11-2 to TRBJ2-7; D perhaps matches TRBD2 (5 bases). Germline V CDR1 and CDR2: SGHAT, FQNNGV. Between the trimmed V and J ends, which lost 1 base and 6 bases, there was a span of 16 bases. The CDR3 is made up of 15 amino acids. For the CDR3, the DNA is TGTGCCAGCAGCTTAGGAGCTAGCCAGCTGGGCGAGCAGTACTTC. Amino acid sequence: CASSLGASQLGEQYF.

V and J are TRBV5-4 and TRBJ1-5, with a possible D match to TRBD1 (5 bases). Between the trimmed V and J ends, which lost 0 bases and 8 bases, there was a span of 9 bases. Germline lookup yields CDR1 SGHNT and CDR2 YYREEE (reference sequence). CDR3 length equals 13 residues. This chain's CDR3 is CASSLGGEKPQHF. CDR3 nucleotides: TGTGCCAGCAGCTTGGGGGGGGAAAAGCCCCAGCATTTT.

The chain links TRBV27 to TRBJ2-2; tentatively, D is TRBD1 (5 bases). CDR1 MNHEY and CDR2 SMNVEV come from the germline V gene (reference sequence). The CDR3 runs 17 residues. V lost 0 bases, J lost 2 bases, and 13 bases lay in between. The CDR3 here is CASSLSPRQSNTGELFF. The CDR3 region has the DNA TGTGCCAGCAGTTTATCCCCGCGACAGTCAAACACCGGGGAGCTGTTTTTT.